This TCR beta chain was recovered during a study of identical twins. MiXCR, applied by TCRdb to the 5' RACE reads, yields one record per CDR3 protein. The table shows roughly 250,000 distinct CDR3 sequences, with about 14% occurring only once. The CDR3 extends over 14 amino acids. Germline CDR1 and CDR2: DFQATT and SNEGSKA (reference sequence). The V gene end was trimmed by 4 bases and the J gene end by 7 bases; junction bases not matched to a gene: 3. This clonotype was recorded at least ten times. This clonotype originated in a woman aged 18 to 35 in good health. The V gene is TRBV20-1, the J gene TRBJ1-6; 11 bases are shared with TRBD1. The source material was memory (CD45RO+) T cells sorted from blood. The DNA of the CDR3 is TGCAGTGCTAAAGGGACAGGGGGAAATTCACCCCTCCACTTT. This encodes CSAKGTGGNSPLHF.